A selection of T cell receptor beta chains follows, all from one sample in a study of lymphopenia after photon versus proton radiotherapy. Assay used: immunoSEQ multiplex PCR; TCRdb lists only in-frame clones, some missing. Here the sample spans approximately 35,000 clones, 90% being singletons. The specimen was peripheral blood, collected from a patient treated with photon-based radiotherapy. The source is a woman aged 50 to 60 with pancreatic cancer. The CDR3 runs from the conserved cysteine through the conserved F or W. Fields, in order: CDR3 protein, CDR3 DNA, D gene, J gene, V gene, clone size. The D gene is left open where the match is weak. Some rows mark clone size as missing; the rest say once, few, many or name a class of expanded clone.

cdr3_aa: CASSLPGAPYEQYF
cdr3_nt: TGTGCCAGCAGCTTGCCAGGGGCTCCCTACGAGCAGTACTTC
d_call: NA
j_call: TRBJ2-7
v_call: TRBV5-6
clone_size: NA

cdr3_aa: CASSEAGPYNEQFF
cdr3_nt: TGTGCCAGCAGTGAAGCGGGGCCCTACAATGAGCAGTTCTTC
d_call: NA
j_call: TRBJ2-1
v_call: TRBV2
clone_size: NA

cdr3_aa: CASSPDGTYEQYF
cdr3_nt: TGTGCCAGCTCACCGGACGGAACCTACGAGCAGTACTTC
d_call: NA
j_call: TRBJ2-7
v_call: TRBV18
clone_size: medium-sized

cdr3_aa: CASSSDQLTEAFF
cdr3_nt: TGCGCCAGCAGCTCGGACCAGCTAACTGAAGCTTTCTTT
d_call: NA
j_call: TRBJ1-1
v_call: TRBV5-1
clone_size: NA

cdr3_aa: CASSSRPDSLVLFF
cdr3_nt: TGTGCCAGCAGTTCAAGACCGGACAGTCTGGTGCTGTTTTTT
d_call: NA
j_call: TRBJ1-4
v_call: TRBV6-5
clone_size: NA

cdr3_aa: CASFASGDPSYEQYF
cdr3_nt: TGTGCCAGCTTCGCATCAGGGGATCCCTCCTACGAGCAGTACTTC
d_call: NA
j_call: TRBJ2-7
v_call: TRBV28
clone_size: NA

cdr3_aa: CASSLGTSSYEQYF
cdr3_nt: TGTGCCAGCAGCTTAGGGACTAGCTCCTACGAGCAGTACTTC
d_call: TRBD2
j_call: TRBJ2-7
v_call: TRBV7-2
clone_size: NA

cdr3_aa: CASSLDQRSTDTQYF
cdr3_nt: TGTGCCAGCAGCTTAGACCAGCGGAGCACAGATACGCAGTATTTT
d_call: NA
j_call: TRBJ2-3
v_call: TRBV7-9
clone_size: NA

cdr3_aa: CASSLARAGRNTQYF
cdr3_nt: TGTGCCAGCAGCTTAGCCCGCGCGGGACGGAATACGCAGTATTTT
d_call: NA
j_call: TRBJ2-3
v_call: TRBV11-2
clone_size: NA

cdr3_aa: CASSWSMEGGTEAFF
cdr3_nt: TGTGCCAGCAGCTGGTCTATGGAGGGGGGCACTGAAGCTTTCTTT
d_call: NA
j_call: TRBJ1-1
v_call: TRBV5-6
clone_size: NA

cdr3_aa: CASSQGAGYGYTF
cdr3_nt: TGCGCCAGCAGCCAAGGCGCAGGCTATGGCTACACCTTC
d_call: NA
j_call: TRBJ1-2
v_call: TRBV4-1
clone_size: NA

cdr3_aa: CASTQGHLQETQYF
cdr3_nt: TGTGCCAGCACGCAGGGGCACTTACAAGAGACCCAGTACTTC
d_call: NA
j_call: TRBJ2-5
v_call: TRBV6-1
clone_size: NA

cdr3_aa: CASSQDLGTGGLEAFF
cdr3_nt: TGCGCCAGCAGCCAAGACCTCGGTACTGGTGGATTAGAAGCTTTCTTT
d_call: NA
j_call: TRBJ1-1
v_call: TRBV4-3
clone_size: NA

cdr3_aa: CASSPPVAPYEQYF
cdr3_nt: TGTGCCAGCTCACCCCCGGTGGCGCCCTACGAGCAGTACTTC
d_call: NA
j_call: TRBJ2-7
v_call: TRBV18
clone_size: NA

cdr3_aa: CAIQGAKNTEAFF
cdr3_nt: TGTGCCATACAGGGGGCGAAGAACACTGAAGCTTTCTTT
d_call: TRBD1
j_call: TRBJ1-1
v_call: TRBV10-3
clone_size: NA

cdr3_aa: CASSSQAGGHTGELFF
cdr3_nt: TGTGCCAGCAGCTCACAAGCGGGAGGCCACACCGGGGAGCTGTTTTTT
d_call: TRBD2
j_call: TRBJ2-2
v_call: TRBV7-8
clone_size: few

cdr3_aa: CASSQEHSGANVLTF
cdr3_nt: TGCGCCAGCAGCCAAGAACACTCTGGGGCCAACGTCCTGACTTTC
d_call: NA
j_call: TRBJ2-6
v_call: TRBV4-1
clone_size: once

cdr3_aa: CASSLGGGSRYEQYF
cdr3_nt: TGTGCCAGCAGTCTGGGGGGCGGGAGTAGGTACGAGCAGTACTTC
d_call: NA
j_call: TRBJ2-7
v_call: TRBV27
clone_size: NA

cdr3_aa: CASRGGPQEQFF
cdr3_nt: TGTGCCAGCAGGGGAGGGCCCCAGGAGCAGTTCTTC
d_call: NA
j_call: TRBJ2-1
v_call: TRBV10-3
clone_size: once

cdr3_aa: CASSEAGLGLSRYTF
cdr3_nt: TGTGCCAGCAGTGAAGCGGGACTAGGTCTCTCCCGCTACACCTTC
d_call: NA
j_call: TRBJ1-2
v_call: TRBV6-1
clone_size: NA